The 32 T cell receptor beta chains below come from one sample, sequenced in a study of post-analysis software for immune sequencing data. Study findings and constraints: About 5 TRBV segments occurring more often in patients than controls included TRBV5-6, TRBV5-1 and TRBV20-1.

Unique molecular identifiers were carried by the TCR beta cDNA libraries. TCRdb re-derived calls from the PCR reads in MiXCR, one entry per CDR3 protein. Among roughly 730,000 distinct CDR3 sequences listed, roughly 27% were seen once. Their target antigens are unknown. Sequencing was carried out using blood. These receptors were obtained from a girl under 18 with multiple sclerosis.

The chain joins TRBV11-2 to TRBJ2-2; 10 bases are a match to TRBD2. Germline CDR1 SGHAT, CDR2 FQNNGV. V gave up 4 bases and J gave up 4 bases; unmatched junction bases: 6. The CDR3 length is 16 residues. CDR3 region: CASSSLAGGGTGELFF. For the CDR3, the DNA is TGTGCCAGCAGCTCCTTAGCGGGAGGCGGCACCGGGGAGCTGTTTTTT.

V usage is TRBV20-1 and J usage is TRBJ2-3; 8 nucleotides agree with TRBD2. Unmatched junction bases numbered 7, after V lost 0 bases and J lost 2 bases. The CDR3 spans 16 residues. The germline V gene has CDR1 DFQATT and CDR2 SNEGSKA (reference sequence). The CDR3 DNA follows: TGCAGTGCTAGAGAGCCCCTCGGGGGGGCCACAGATACGCAGTATTTT. Protein product: CSAREPLGGATDTQYF.

This clonotype has only a few counts. The chain is built from TRBV14 and TRBJ2-6, with D hard to call. The CDR3 contains 14 residues. Germline CDR1 SGHDN, CDR2 FVKESK. With 1 base removed from V and 7 bases from J, the gap between germline ends came to 8 bases. CDR3 nucleotide sequence: TGTGCCAGCAGCCAAGCCAACGGCGCCAACGTCCTGACTTTC. This codes for CASSQANGANVLTF.

About this clonotype itself: The germline gene is not matched at one end of the junction; a read error may be the cause. The rearrangement uses TRBV6-2 or TRBV6-3 and TRBJ2-1; TRBD1 or TRBD2 may be the D gene (6 bases each). The CDR3 sequence is 15 residues long. Germline CDR1 and CDR2: MNHEY and SVGEGT. The CDR3 reads CVSSSTGRTYNEQFF. CDR3 sequence (DNA): TGTGTCAGCAGTTCAACAGGGAGGACCTACAATGAGCAGTTCTTC.

Only a few counts were recorded for this clonotype. This chain uses TRBV9 with TRBJ1-2; TRBD1 matches at 7 bases. V lost 4 bases, J lost 7 bases, and 16 bases stayed unmatched. Germline-derived CDR1 and CDR2 are SGDLS and YYNGEE. The CDR3 length is 16 residues. The CDR3 region is CASSPRLWEGAGGYTF. In nucleotides, the CDR3 is TGTGCCAGCAGCCCCCGTCTTTGGGAGGGGGCAGGTGGCTACACCTTC.

On this clonotype: A read error is possible here, since a much larger clone lies one base away. The chain links TRBV29-1 to TRBJ2-4, with D perhaps TRBD1 (6 bases). CDR1 SQVTM and CDR2 ANQGSEA come from the germline V gene. The CDR3 has 12 amino acids. Trimming removed 7 bases from V and 15 bases from J, with 22 bases in between. The CDR3 DNA reads as TGCAGCGCCCCGACAGGAGAAGAGACCCGGTACTTC. Translated, it gives CSAPTGEETRYF.

This chain connects TRBV20-1 to TRBJ2-3, with D uncertain. This CDR3 has 14 amino acids. The germline V gene encodes CDR1 DFQATT and CDR2 SNEGSKA (reference sequence). The ends were cut back, 0 bases at V and 6 bases at J, with 13 bases in the middle. CDR3 sequence: CSARDRLDPDTQYF. As DNA, the CDR3 is TGCAGTGCTAGAGACCGACTCGACCCGGATACGCAGTATTTT.

The chain employs TRBV12-3 or TRBV12-4 and TRBJ2-7; weak D call: TRBD2 (7 bases). The germline V and J ends were trimmed by 5 bases and 2 bases, with 28 bases remaining between them. This CDR3 is 19 amino acids long. For the CDR3, the DNA is TGTGCCAGCAGTGACCCTCGGGGGGCGACTTCGACCTCTACCTACGAGCAGTACTTC. Protein product: CASSDPRGATSTSTYEQYF.

There are a few counts of this clonotype. DNA for the CDR3: TGTGCCAGCAGGGACAGTTCGGATACGCAGTATTTT. Its protein is CASRDSSDTQYF. The chain has TRBV2 and TRBJ2-3; D perhaps matches TRBD1 (6 bases). V was cut by 6 bases and J by 6 bases, with 10 bases left in between. In germline, CDR1 is SNHLY, CDR2 FYNNEI. The CDR3 runs to 12 residues.

V is TRBV14 and J is TRBJ2-5, with 11 bases aligning to TRBD2. Trimming removed 0 bases from V and 9 bases from J; junction bases left unmatched: 6. Germline-derived CDR1 and CDR2 are SGHDN and FVKESK. The CDR3 sequence is 15 residues long. Here the CDR3 reads CASSQETSGSRAQYF. The CDR3 coding sequence is TGTGCCAGCAGCCAAGAAACTAGCGGGAGTAGGGCCCAGTACTTC.

This clonotype was counted between two and nine times. The chain recombines TRBV3-1 with TRBJ2-1, with TRBD2 identical over 8 bases. The J segment lost 4 bases and the V segment lost 3 bases, leaving 11 bases of the junction unmatched. Germline V gene lookup returns CDR1 LGHDT and CDR2 YNNKEL (reference sequence). The length of the CDR3 is 17 residues. CDR3 residues: CASSQVSGATAYNEQFF. The CDR3 coding sequence is TGTGCCAGCAGCCAGGTTAGCGGGGCAACCGCATACAATGAGCAGTTCTTC.

The genes are TRBV12-3 or TRBV12-4 and TRBJ1-2; D unresolved. V lost 4 bases and J lost 9, with 12 bases in between. This CDR3 contains 12 residues. The CDR3 DNA sequence: TGTGCCAGCAGTTCCGTCCAACGCAGCTACACCTTC. Amino acid sequence: CASSSVQRSYTF.

This clonotype was found many times. The chain is built from TRBV5-1 and TRBJ2-5; 14 bases match TRBD2. Per germline, CDR1 SGHRS and CDR2 YFSETQ. The CDR3 loop spans 15 amino acids. Unmatched junction bases numbered 8, after V lost 5 bases and J lost 8 bases. CDR3 protein: CASSPGTSGGGTQYF. The DNA of the CDR3 is TGCGCCAGCAGTCCCGGGACTAGCGGGGGAGGAACCCAGTACTTC.

The table lists this clonotype with a few counts. The chain links TRBV7-8 to TRBJ2-4, with no clear D. The J call is in doubt because the DNA end fits TRBJ2-7 better. The V gene's germline CDR1 is SGHVS and CDR2 FQNEAQ. The CDR3 is 14 amino acids. The CDR3: CASSPITRGREQYF. CDR3 DNA: TGTGCCAGCAGCCCAATAACCAGAGGACGCGAGCAGTACTTC.

The gene calls are TRBV7-2 and TRBJ1-3; D gene uncertain. Germline CDR1 reads SGHTA; CDR2 reads FQGNSA. CDR3 size: 16 residues. The V and J ends lost 1 base and 2 bases respectively, with 12 bases between them. For the CDR3, the DNA is TGTGCCAGCAGCTTAGATCGGACGGTACCTGGAAACACCATATATTTT. This gives the protein CASSLDRTVPGNTIYF.

V gene TRBV5-6 combines with J gene TRBJ2-6, with TRBD1 matching 8 bases. V was clipped by 4 bases and J by 3 bases; unmatched bases: 15. Germline V lookup: CDR1 SGHDT, CDR2 YYEEEE. The CDR3 runs 19 residues. CDR3 nucleotides: TGTGCCAGCAGCATACGGAGGGGACAGGCCGTCTTTGGGGCCAACGTCCTGACTTTC. Its protein product is CASSIRRGQAVFGANVLTF.

The table lists this clonotype with a few counts. V usage is TRBV4-3 and J usage is TRBJ2-7, with 9 bases identical to TRBD2. This CDR3 region has 17 residues. Germline V gene sequence: CDR1 LGHNA, CDR2 YSLEER. V shed 0 bases, J shed 3 bases, and the junction held 9 bases outside the gene matches. Here the CDR3 DNA reads TGCGCCAGCAGCCAAGATGTTCCAGCGGGAGGCCACTACGAGCAGTACTTC. This translates into CASSQDVPAGGHYEQYF.

The chain employs TRBV5-1 and TRBJ2-1; 11 nucleotides match TRBD2. Looked up from germline, CDR1 is SGHRS and CDR2 is YFSETQ. Losses at the gene ends were 4 bases for V and 4 bases for J; bases not matched to a gene: 7. The CDR3 totals 16 residues. The CDR3 DNA sequence: TGCGCCAGCAGCGGGGCTAGCGGGGGGCTATACAATGAGCAGTTCTTC. Protein product: CASSGASGGLYNEQFF.

As for this clonotype: One end of the junction does not line up with germline, which may come from a read error. This chain uses TRBV20-1 with TRBJ2-7, with D unresolved. The germline V gene encodes CDR1 DFQATT and CDR2 SNEGSKA (reference sequence). The CDR3 is 16 amino acids. The CDR3 loop reads CSARDLHNLLVYERYF. The CDR3 coding sequence is TGCAGTGCTAGAGACCTGCACAATTTACTTGTCTACGAGCGGTACTTC.

This clonotype was seen more than once but under ten times. The chain is built from TRBV29-1 and TRBJ1-2; no firm D call. The germline V gene encodes CDR1 SQVTM and CDR2 ANQGSEA. This CDR3 spans 12 amino acids. The V and J ends lost 6 bases and 6 bases respectively, with 14 bases between them. CDR3 region: CSVKGAGNGYTF. CDR3 nucleotide sequence: TGCAGCGTCAAGGGCGCAGGCAATGGCTACACCTTC.

This clonotype was seen at least ten times. The rearrangement uses TRBV29-1 and TRBJ2-7; tentatively, D is TRBD1 (5 bases). The CDR3 contains 12 residues. The V end lost 6 bases, the J end lost 4 bases, and 13 bases lay between the germline ends. Germline V gene lookup returns CDR1 SQVTM and CDR2 ANQGSEA. CDR3 amino acids: CSVWAGPYEQYF. In DNA, the CDR3 is TGCAGCGTCTGGGCAGGGCCTTACGAGCAGTACTTC.

This clonotype has more than one count but fewer than ten. The chain employs TRBV4-3 and TRBJ2-7, with a possible D match to TRBD2 (6 bases). V shed 4 bases and J shed 0 bases, with 13 bases lying between them. Germline V gives CDR1 LGHNA, CDR2 YSLEER. This CDR3 contains 15 residues. The CDR3 nucleotides read TGCGCCAGCAGCCCGAATCGGGAGATCTCCTACGAGCAGTACTTC. As protein: CASSPNREISYEQYF.

There are a few counts of this clonotype. The chain employs TRBV3-1 and TRBJ1-5, with 7 nucleotides matching TRBD1. The CDR3 runs 14 residues. J was trimmed by 3 bases and V by 2 bases; bases with no gene match: 1. Germline V gives CDR1 LGHDT, CDR2 YNNKEL (reference sequence). The CDR3 region has the DNA TGTGCCAGCAGCCAAACAGGGGACAATCAGCCCCAGCATTTT. Amino acid sequence: CASSQTGDNQPQHF.

The rearrangement uses TRBV2 and TRBJ2-7, with TRBD1 as a possible D gene (6 bases). The germline V gene has CDR1 SNHLY and CDR2 FYNNEI. Trimming left V 4 bases short and J 6 bases short, with 13 bases between. This CDR3 is built from 13 residues. The CDR3 region has the DNA TGTGCCAGCAGTGGGAGCTTAGGGGGCGAGCAGTACTTC. Protein: CASSGSLGGEQYF.

Remarks on this clonotype: This may be a read error: a much more frequent sequence differs by one nucleotide. V gene TRBV12-3 or TRBV12-4 combines with J gene TRBJ1-6; TRBD1 might be the D (5 bases). Trimming cost V 5 bases and J 10 bases, with 12 bases left between them. The CDR3 has 13 residues. This chain's CDR3 is CASSLDRRSPLHF. The CDR3 nucleotides read TGTGCCAGCAGTCTCGACAGACGGTCACCCCTCCACTTT.

V gene TRBV4-3 combines with J gene TRBJ1-2, with 7 bases fitting TRBD1. There are 16 residues in the CDR3. The germline CDR1 and CDR2 sequences are LGHNA and YSLEER. Losses at the gene ends were 0 bases for V and 6 bases for J; bases not matched to a gene: 10. The chain's CDR3 is CASSQDYNRGGHGYTF. CDR3 bases: TGCGCCAGCAGCCAAGATTATAACAGGGGAGGACATGGCTACACCTTC.

This clonotype was found once. This chain links TRBV15 with TRBJ2-7, with a tentative D call TRBD1 (6 bases). Germline lookup yields CDR1 LNHNV and CDR2 YYDKDF (reference sequence). V gave up 4 bases and J gave up 12 bases, with 16 bases separating them. The CDR3 loop spans 12 amino acids. The CDR3 DNA reads as TGTGCCACCAGCACCCCTCGAGGGGGATCGTACTTC. The encoded protein is CATSTPRGGSYF.

The chain is built from TRBV9 and TRBJ2-1; possible D gene TRBD2, 6 bases. V gave up 4 bases and J gave up 6 bases, with 17 bases separating them. Germline V CDR1 and CDR2: SGDLS, YYNGEE. The CDR3 runs to 15 residues. This CDR3 reads CASSKSGISGNEQFF. The CDR3 nucleotides are TGTGCCAGCAGCAAATCCGGGATTAGCGGCAATGAGCAGTTCTTC.

This chain uses TRBV9 with TRBJ2-4, with D uncertain. The CDR3 extends over 13 amino acids. Germline CDR1 reads SGDLS; CDR2 reads YYNGEE. V lost 0 bases, J lost 13 bases, and 14 bases lay in between. CDR3 residues: CASSVDAHMSQYF. CDR3 in DNA: TGTGCCAGCAGCGTAGACGCCCACATGTCACAGTACTTC.

The V and J genes are TRBV27 and TRBJ2-5; 9 bases line up with TRBD2. The J segment lost 2 bases and the V segment lost 5 bases, leaving 6 bases of the junction unmatched. The CDR3 is made up of 15 amino acids. Germline CDR1 reads MNHEY; CDR2 reads SMNVEV (reference sequence). The CDR3 reads CASSRWLAGQETQYF. DNA for the CDR3: TGTGCCAGCAGTCGCTGGCTAGCGGGACAAGAGACCCAGTACTTC.

This clonotype occurred a few times. V is TRBV10-3 and J is TRBJ1-2, with unresolved D. V shed 2 bases and J shed 8 bases, with 15 bases lying between them. In germline, CDR1 is ENHRY, CDR2 SYGVKD. This CDR3 region has 14 residues. CDR3 nucleotides: TGTGCCATCAGTGAGCTAGCGGATCCGCGAGGCTACACCTTC. Its protein is CAISELADPRGYTF.

This clonotype was counted many times. This chain joins TRBV29-1 and TRBJ2-7, with unresolved D. The germline gives CDR1 SQVTM, CDR2 ANQGSEA. The CDR3 is 14 residues long. Trimming left V 6 bases short and J 0 bases short, with 15 bases between. The CDR3 spells CSVLHPGSSYEQYF. The CDR3, as DNA: TGCAGCGTCCTTCACCCGGGCAGCTCCTACGAGCAGTACTTC.